This TCR beta chain was obtained from a study of blood T cell repertoires in COVID-19. Study in general: Donors in the United States, Italy and Spain gave samples during acute or convalescent COVID-19. From T cells, B-cell-depleted T cells, or PBMCs came the material, which was cDNA or gDNA.

The germline CDR1 and CDR2 sequences are MNHEY and SVGEGT. V shed 2 bases and J shed 8 bases, with 16 bases lying between them. This CDR3 has 15 amino acids. Seattle-derived patients entered the study during active infection and were followed longitudinally. Per the authors' pipeline: Reference gene primer amplification gave estimated nucleated cell counts. Clones were read by immunoSEQ multiplex PCR, and TCRdb kept only the in-frame ones, dropping some. V, J and clone size reflect that table, while D and trimming were determined from the DNA. In the table there are 180,000 or so clones, 86% of which are singletons.

The receptor was isolated from a woman aged 55-70 years with COVID-19, enrolled during active disease. Sequenced material: peripheral blood. This chain joins TRBV6-2 or TRBV6-3 and TRBJ2-1; TRBD2 might be the D (5 bases). The CDR3 nucleotides are TGTGCCAGCAGTTACGCGGCGGCGAGCGGCCATGAGCAGTTCTTC. Amino acid sequence: CASSYAAASGHEQFF.